Following are 21 T cell receptor beta chains from one sample sequenced in a study of T cell responses to AZD1222 COVID-19 vaccine. Profiled with immunoSEQ multiplex PCR; TCRdb holds only in-frame clones, not every one. The repertoire holds some 100,000 clones, with around nine tenths as singletons. Sequenced material: peripheral blood, taken 28 days after the second AZD1222 dose. These receptors were taken from an adult who received the AZD1222 COVID-19 vaccine.

This clone occurred once. This sequence joins TRBV28 and TRBJ2-5; 10 bases map to TRBD1. CDR3 length: 14 amino acids. CDR1 and CDR2 from the germline V gene are MDHEN and SYDVKM. The ends lost 6 bases at V and 1 base at J; junction bases unmatched: 2. The CDR3 DNA sequence: TGTGCCAGCAGGGGACAGGGGACCCAAGAGACCCAGTACTTC. It codes for CASRGQGTQETQYF.

This clone was seen more than once but under ten times. The chain couples TRBV5-1 to TRBJ1-1; 9 bases align to TRBD1. This CDR3 is 14 amino acids long. The V gene's germline CDR1 is SGHRS and CDR2 YFSETQ. Unmatched junction bases numbered 5, after V lost 5 bases and J lost 3 bases. Here the CDR3 DNA reads TGCGCCAGCAGACCCTGGACAGGGGACACTGAAGCTTTCTTT. Amino acid sequence: CASRPWTGDTEAFF.

The gene calls are TRBV12-3 or TRBV12-4 and TRBJ1-2; D gene ambiguous. The CDR3 spans 13 residues. The germline V and J ends were trimmed by 0 bases and 4 bases, with 6 bases remaining between them. CDR3 DNA: TGTGCCAGCAGTTTAGCGACGGGCTATGGCTACACCTTC. Protein: CASSLATGYGYTF.

The chain combines TRBV6-7 with TRBJ1-5; no clear D. TRBV6-7 is an ORF for which the function is uncertain. CDR3 length: 14 residues. V lost 2 bases and J 5 bases, leaving 10 bases between the germline ends. CDR3 sequence reads: CASSYPQADQPQHF. As DNA, the CDR3 is TGTGCCAGCAGTTACCCGCAGGCCGATCAGCCCCAGCATTTT.

The chain uses TRBV19 and TRBJ2-1, with TRBD1 identical over 7 bases. Germline V gives CDR1 LNHDA, CDR2 SQIVND (reference sequence). Trimming took 1 base from V and 7 from J; bases not matched to a gene: 4. This CDR3 contains 14 residues. CDR3 residues: CASSIGGTVNEQFF. As DNA, the CDR3 is TGTGCCAGTAGTATAGGGGGGACAGTTAATGAGCAGTTCTTC.

The V call is TRBV18, the J call TRBJ1-6; 7 bases fit TRBD1. This CDR3 is built from 14 residues. Looked up from germline, CDR1 is KGHSH and CDR2 is LQKENI. V trimming: 6 bases; J trimming: 7 bases; junction bases outside the gene matches: 6. The CDR3, as DNA: TGTGCCAGCTCCCAAGACAGGGTAAATTCACCCCTCCACTTT. Its translation: CASSQDRVNSPLHF. Supplemented by reference TRBV18 and TRBJ1-6, the full variable domain reads NAGVMQNPRHLVRRRGQEARLRCSPMKGHSHVYWYRQLPEEGLKFMVYLQKENIIDESGMPKERFSAEFPKEGPSILRIQQVVRGDSAAYFCASSQDRVNSPLHFGNGTRLTVT.

This rearrangement joins TRBV28 to TRBJ1-1; D is perhaps TRBD1 (6 bases). V lost 6 bases to trimming and J lost 7 bases, with 15 bases between them. Germline loops: CDR1 MDHEN, CDR2 SYDVKM. CDR3 size: 13 residues. CDR3 residues: CASRPQGQGEAFF. CDR3 in DNA: TGTGCCAGCAGACCTCAGGGGCAGGGTGAAGCTTTCTTT.

This clone has just one count. The rearrangement links TRBV3-1 (or the pseudogene TRBV3-2) to TRBJ1-4, with D hard to call. V lost 2 bases and J lost 5, with 15 bases in between. The CDR3 is 16 amino acids. Germline V gene lookup returns CDR1 LGHDT and CDR2 YNNKEL (reference sequence). CDR3 DNA: TGTGCCAGCAGCCAACCCGTTGGGTCGTCAAATGAAAAACTGTTTTTT. It is translated as CASSQPVGSSNEKLFF.

The V and J genes are TRBV6-5 and TRBJ1-6; D perhaps matches TRBD1 (5 bases). The CDR3 has 16 amino acids. From germline, CDR1 is MNHEY and CDR2 SVGAGI. Trimming took 0 bases from V and 7 from J, leaving 13 bases between them. The CDR3, as DNA: TGTGCCAGCAGTTACTCCACTCGGGGCCAAAATTCACCCCTCCACTTT. Translation: CASSYSTRGQNSPLHF.

The count of this clone is one. The genes are TRBV2 and TRBJ2-1; possibly TRBD2 for D (7 bases). This CDR3 region has 13 residues. With 2 bases removed from V and 15 bases from J, the gap between germline ends came to 17 bases. CDR1 is SNHLY and CDR2 is FYNNEI in the germline V gene. The CDR3: CASSERTGGNRFF. CDR3 in DNA: TGTGCCAGCAGTGAAAGGACGGGGGGCAACCGGTTCTTC.

The chain combines TRBV3-1 (or the pseudogene TRBV3-2) with TRBJ2-3; a weak D match, TRBD2 (6 bases). V was trimmed by 1 base and J by 5 bases, leaving 10 bases between them. Germline assignment: CDR1 LGHDT and CDR2 YNNKEL (reference sequence). This CDR3 spans 14 amino acids. CDR3 sequence: CASSQAGVLDTQYF. The CDR3 DNA reads as TGTGCCAGCAGCCAAGCGGGGGTCTTAGATACGCAGTATTTT.

This clone was detected only a few times. The chain couples TRBV7-3 to TRBJ2-1, with 10 bases that match TRBD2. CDR3 size: 14 residues. V lost 5 bases and J lost 14; bases outside the gene matches: 12. The V gene's germline CDR1 is SGHTA and CDR2 FQGTGA. CDR3 nucleotide sequence: TGTGCCAGCAGCCCCAGCCTAGCGGGGGTTTTCAAGTTCTTC. Its protein product is CASSPSLAGVFKFF.

This chain connects TRBV2 to TRBJ1-1; D not resolved. V gave up 8 bases and J gave up 7 bases, with 8 bases separating them. Germline lookup yields CDR1 SNHLY and CDR2 FYNNEI. The CDR3 has 10 amino acids. The CDR3 loop reads CASVDGEAFF. CDR3 in DNA: TGTGCCAGCGTGGACGGTGAAGCTTTCTTT.

The V and J genes are TRBV7-6 and TRBJ2-5; 10 nucleotides agree with TRBD2. Germline V gene sequence: CDR1 SGHVS, CDR2 FNYEAQ. V was clipped by 1 base and J by 5 bases; unmatched bases: 7. This CDR3 contains 16 residues. CDR3 bases: TGTGCCAGCAGCTTAGGTTTAGCGGGGGGTTTCGAGACCCAGTACTTC. It encodes CASSLGLAGGFETQYF.

V and J are TRBV7-2 and TRBJ1-2, with 10 bases lining up with TRBD1. Germline-derived CDR1 and CDR2 are SGHTA and FQGNSA. Germline trimming cut 5 bases from V and 2 bases from J; bases unmatched to any gene: 14. The CDR3 runs to 18 residues. CDR3 sequence reads: CASSPNEPGQGRNYGYTF. CDR3 DNA: TGTGCCAGCAGCCCGAACGAACCGGGACAGGGGAGGAACTATGGCTACACCTTC.

The CDR3 loop is CASSLKGDEQFF. For the CDR3, the DNA is TGTGCCAGCAGCTTAAAGGGGGATGAGCAGTTCTTC. V is TRBV13 and J is TRBJ2-1, with D maybe TRBD1 (6 bases). V was trimmed by 2 bases and J by 8 bases, leaving 7 bases between them. Germline assignment: CDR1 PRHDT and CDR2 FYEKMQ (reference sequence). This CDR3 has 12 amino acids. Combining the CDR3 with reference TRBV13 and TRBJ2-1 gives the whole variable domain AAGVIQSPRHLIKEKRETATLKCYPIPRHDTVYWYQQGPGQDPQFLISFYEKMQSDKGSIPDRFSAQQFSDYHSELNMSSLELGDSALYFCASSLKGDEQFFGPGTRLTVL.

The rearrangement uses TRBV15 and TRBJ1-3; D possibly corresponds to TRBD1 (5 bases). The CDR3 is made up of 15 amino acids. The germline V gene encodes CDR1 LNHNV and CDR2 YYDKDF (reference sequence). Trimming removed 0 bases from V and 2 bases from J, with 8 bases in between. The CDR3 nucleotides are TGTGCCACCAGCAGAGATGGGGGACCTGGAAACACCATATATTTT. Translated, it gives CATSRDGGPGNTIYF.

The chain couples TRBV3-1 (or the pseudogene TRBV3-2) to TRBJ2-5; D may be TRBD1 or TRBD2 (5 bases each). The germline V and J ends were trimmed by 4 bases and 11 bases, with 14 bases remaining between them. The CDR3 is 12 residues long. Per the germline V gene, CDR1 is LGHDT and CDR2 is YNNKEL (reference sequence). The CDR3 DNA follows: TGTGCCAGCAGCCCACTAGGTGGGGCTCAGTACTTC. Translating gives CASSPLGGAQYF.

The chain links TRBV18 to TRBJ2-7, with 7 bases identical to TRBD1. CDR3 size: 13 residues. Per the germline V gene, CDR1 is KGHSH and CDR2 is LQKENI. V lost 5 bases and J lost 5; bases outside the gene matches: 6. CDR3 nucleotide sequence: TGTGCCAGCTCAACAGGGGTGGGGAACGAGCAGTACTTC. Its translation is CASSTGVGNEQYF. The full variable domain, rest sourced from reference TRBV18 and TRBJ2-7, is NAGVMQNPRHLVRRRGQEARLRCSPMKGHSHVYWYRQLPEEGLKFMVYLQKENIIDESGMPKERFSAEFPKEGPSILRIQQVVRGDSAAYFCASSTGVGNEQYFGPGTRLTVT.

This rearrangement joins TRBV6-2 or TRBV6-3 to TRBJ1-2, with a possible D match to TRBD1 (5 bases). The germline V gene encodes CDR1 MNHEY and CDR2 SVGEGT. This CDR3 has 16 residues. Between the trimmed V and J ends, which lost 4 bases and 7 bases, there was a span of 22 bases. The CDR3 sequence: CASSSLTRYDRTGYTF. Written as DNA, the CDR3 is TGTGCCAGCAGTTCACTCACCCGTTACGACAGAACTGGCTACACCTTC.

The rearrangement uses TRBV2 and TRBJ1-4; 7 nucleotides match TRBD1. CDR1 is SNHLY and CDR2 is FYNNEI in the germline V gene. V lost 6 bases to trimming and J lost 8 bases; unmatched junction nucleotides: 12. The CDR3 covers 15 residues. The CDR3 DNA follows: TGTGCCAGCAGGGCCCTCACAGGGGCCGGAGAAAAACTGTTTTTT. Its protein is CASRALTGAGEKLFF.